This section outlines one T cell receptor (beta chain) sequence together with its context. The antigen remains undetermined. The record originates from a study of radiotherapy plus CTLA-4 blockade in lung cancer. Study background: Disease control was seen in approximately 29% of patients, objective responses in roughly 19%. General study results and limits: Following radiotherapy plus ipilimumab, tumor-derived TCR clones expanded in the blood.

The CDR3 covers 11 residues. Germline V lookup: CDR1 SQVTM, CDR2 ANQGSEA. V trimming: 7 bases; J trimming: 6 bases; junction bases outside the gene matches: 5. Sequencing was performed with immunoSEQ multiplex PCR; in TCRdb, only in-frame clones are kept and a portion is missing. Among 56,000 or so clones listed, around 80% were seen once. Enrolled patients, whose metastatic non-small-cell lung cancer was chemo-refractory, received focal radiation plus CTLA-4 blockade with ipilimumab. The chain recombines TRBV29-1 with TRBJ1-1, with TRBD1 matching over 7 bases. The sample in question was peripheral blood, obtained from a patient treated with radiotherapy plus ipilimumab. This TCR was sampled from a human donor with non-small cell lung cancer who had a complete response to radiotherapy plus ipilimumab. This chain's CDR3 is CSAAGGPEAFF. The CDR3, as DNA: TGCAGCGCAGCAGGGGGTCCTGAAGCTTTCTTT.